The 3 T cell receptor beta chains below all came from one sample that was sequenced in a study of shared clonotypes between healthy human individuals. The data were produced by immunoSEQ multiplex PCR, yet TCRdb's version contains in-frame clones alone and is incomplete. The table shows approximately 710,000 clones, with less than 95% occurring only once. The specimen was memory CD8+ T cells from PBMCs. Indicated subset: CD45RO+ cells pooled with CCR7-negative TemRA cells. These receptor sequences come from a man in his late teens or twenties in good health. Some clones in this sample may be carry-over from other donors' samples.

The chain is built from TRBV15 and TRBJ2-7; perhaps TRBD2 as D (6 bases). This CDR3 spans 13 amino acids. The V end lost 0 bases, the J end lost 4 bases, and 7 bases lay between the germline ends. CDR1 is LNHNV, CDR2 YYDKDF, per germline (reference sequence). The CDR3 here is CATSREGGYEQYF. The CDR3 DNA sequence: TGTGCCACCAGCAGAGAGGGGGGATACGAGCAGTACTTC.

The chain links TRBV7-8 to TRBJ1-1; perhaps TRBD1 as D (5 bases). V gave up 8 bases and J gave up 1 base, with 14 bases separating them. The V gene's germline CDR1 is SGHVS and CDR2 FQNEAQ. CDR3 length: 14 residues. CDR3 coding DNA: TGTGCCAGCCTACCAGGAGGGGCGAACACTGAAGCTTTCTTT. Its translation: CASLPGGANTEAFF.

The rearrangement links TRBV25-1 to TRBJ2-7; D ambiguous. The ends were cut back, 1 base at V and 1 base at J, with 11 bases in the middle. The CDR3 runs to 15 residues. Germline V gene lookup returns CDR1 MGHDK and CDR2 SYGVNS. CDR3 residues: CASSEFGTESYEQYF. CDR3 sequence (DNA): TGTGCCAGCAGTGAATTCGGTACGGAATCCTACGAGCAGTACTTC.